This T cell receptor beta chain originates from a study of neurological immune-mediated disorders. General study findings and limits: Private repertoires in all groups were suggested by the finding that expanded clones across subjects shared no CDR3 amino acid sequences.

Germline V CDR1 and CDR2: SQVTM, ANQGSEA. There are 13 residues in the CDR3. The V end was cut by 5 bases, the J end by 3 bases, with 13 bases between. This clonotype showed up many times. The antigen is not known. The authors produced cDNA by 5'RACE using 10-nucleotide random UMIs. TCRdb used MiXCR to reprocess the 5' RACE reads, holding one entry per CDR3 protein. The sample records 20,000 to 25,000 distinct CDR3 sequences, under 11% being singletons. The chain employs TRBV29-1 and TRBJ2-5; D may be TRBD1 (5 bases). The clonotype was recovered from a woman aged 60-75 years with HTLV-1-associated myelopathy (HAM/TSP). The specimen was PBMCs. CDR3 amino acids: CSVRLTGEETQYF. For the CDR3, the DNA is TGCAGCGTTCGACTCACAGGAGAAGAGACCCAGTACTTC.